Reported below is one T cell receptor (beta chain). Antigen: not known. The data derive from a study of T cell clonotyping in hematopoietic cell transplantation. Whole-study findings and limits: Few recipient clonotypes overlapped donors; over 97% were de novo at given depth. Pathologically expanded recipient clonotypes increased progressively from day 30 to day 180 as diversity fell. CD4 and CD8 repertoire contributions could not be separated without sorting.

The CDR3 covers 17 residues. V was pared by 0 bases and J by 0 bases, with 7 bases of the junction left unmatched. Germline V gives CDR1 LGHNA, CDR2 YNFKEQ. Sequenced by immunoSEQ multiplex PCR; TCRdb stores in-frame clones only, minus some. The sample contains about 6,800 clones, nearly 99% of which appear only once. Blood collection times were about day -28 and days 30, 100, 180 posttransplant. This clonotype was sampled from a male patient aged 55-69 years who had an allogeneic stem cell transplant from a related donor, so the T cells may come from the graft donor. Some clones in this sample may be carry-over from other donors' samples. J is TRBJ1-1 and V is TRBV4-2, with 7 nucleotides matching TRBD1. The source was PBMCs, collected 30 days after allogeneic stem cell transplant. The CDR3 region has the DNA TGTGCCAGCAGCCAAGATCAGGGGGGGGTTATGAACACTGAAGCTTTCTTT. It codes for CASSQDQGGVMNTEAFF.